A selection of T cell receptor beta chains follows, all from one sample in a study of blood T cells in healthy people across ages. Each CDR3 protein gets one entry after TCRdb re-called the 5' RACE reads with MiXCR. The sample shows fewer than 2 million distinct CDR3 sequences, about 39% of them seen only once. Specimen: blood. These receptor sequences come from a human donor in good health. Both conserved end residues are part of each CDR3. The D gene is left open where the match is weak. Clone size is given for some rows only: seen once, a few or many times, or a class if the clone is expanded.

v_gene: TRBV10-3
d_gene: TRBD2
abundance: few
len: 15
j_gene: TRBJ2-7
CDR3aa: CAISTRAGRSYEQYF
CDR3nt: TGTGCCATCAGTACTAGAGCGGGGCGCTCCTACGAGCAGTACTTC

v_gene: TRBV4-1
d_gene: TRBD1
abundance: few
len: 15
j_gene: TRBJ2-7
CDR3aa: CASSQELGQIYEQYF
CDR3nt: TGCGCCAGCAGCCAAGAACTGGGACAGATCTACGAGCAGTACTTC

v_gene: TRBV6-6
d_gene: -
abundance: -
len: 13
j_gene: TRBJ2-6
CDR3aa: CASSLQGDNVLTF
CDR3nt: TGTGCCAGCAGCCTACAGGGTGACAACGTCCTGACTTTC

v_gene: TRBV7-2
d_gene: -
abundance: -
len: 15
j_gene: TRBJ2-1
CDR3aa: CASSYDKAAYNEQFF
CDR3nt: TGTGCCAGCAGCTACGACAAGGCGGCCTACAATGAGCAGTTCTTC

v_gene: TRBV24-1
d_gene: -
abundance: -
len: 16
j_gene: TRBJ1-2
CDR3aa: CATSATESQMNYGYTF
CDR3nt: TGTGCCACCAGTGCCACGGAGAGCCAAATGAACTATGGCTACACCTTC

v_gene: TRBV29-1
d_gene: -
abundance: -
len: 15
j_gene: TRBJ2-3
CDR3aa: CSGTGTSTSPDTQYF
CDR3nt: TGCAGCGGCACAGGGACGTCAACATCTCCAGATACGCAGTATTTT

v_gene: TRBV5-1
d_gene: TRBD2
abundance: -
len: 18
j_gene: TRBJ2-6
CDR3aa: CASSPGTSGGSGANVLTF
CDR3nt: TGCGCCAGCAGCCCCGGGACTAGCGGGGGCTCTGGGGCCAACGTCCTGACTTTC

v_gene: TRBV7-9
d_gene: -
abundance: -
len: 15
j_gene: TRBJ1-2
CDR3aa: CASSLAGRVVSGYTF
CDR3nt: TGTGCCAGCAGCTTAGCGGGCAGGGTCGTTTCTGGCTACACCTTC

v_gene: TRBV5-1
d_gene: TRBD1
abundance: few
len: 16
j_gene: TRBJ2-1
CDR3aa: CASSLEGASTRNEQFF
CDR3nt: TGCGCCAGCAGCTTGGAGGGGGCCTCTACCCGCAATGAGCAGTTCTTC

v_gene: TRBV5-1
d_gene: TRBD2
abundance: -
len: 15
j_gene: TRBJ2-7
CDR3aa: CASSPGTSGAQEQYF
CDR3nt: TGCGCCAGCAGCCCTGGGACTAGCGGGGCTCAGGAGCAGTACTTC

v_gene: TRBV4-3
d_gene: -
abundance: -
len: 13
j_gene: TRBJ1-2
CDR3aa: CASSQGRRRGYTF
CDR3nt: TGCGCCAGCAGCCAAGGACGTCGACGTGGCTACACCTTC

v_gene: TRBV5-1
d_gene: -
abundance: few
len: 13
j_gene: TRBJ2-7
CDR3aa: CASSGALTYEQYF
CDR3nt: TGCGCCAGTTCGGGAGCCCTAACCTACGAGCAGTACTTC

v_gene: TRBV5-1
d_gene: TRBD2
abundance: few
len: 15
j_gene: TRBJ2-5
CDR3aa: CASSPGLAGIETQYF
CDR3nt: TGCGCCAGCAGCCCGGGACTAGCGGGGATAGAGACCCAGTACTTC

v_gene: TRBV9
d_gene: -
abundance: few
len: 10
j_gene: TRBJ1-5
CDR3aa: CASSVGLEHF
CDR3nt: TGTGCCAGCAGCGTAGGTTTGGAGCATTTT

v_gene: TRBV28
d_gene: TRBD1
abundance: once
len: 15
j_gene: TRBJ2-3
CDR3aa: CASTRTGGFTDTQYF
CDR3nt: TGTGCCAGCACCCGGACAGGGGGCTTCACAGATACGCAGTATTTT

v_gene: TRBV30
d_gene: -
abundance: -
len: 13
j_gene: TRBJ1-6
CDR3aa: CAWAGTQNSPLHF
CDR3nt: TGTGCCTGGGCCGGGACGCAGAATTCACCCCTCCACTTT

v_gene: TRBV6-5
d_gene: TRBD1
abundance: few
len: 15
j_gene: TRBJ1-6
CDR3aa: CASSYEGQGNSPLHF
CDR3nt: TGTGCCAGCAGTTACGAGGGACAGGGAAATTCACCCCTCCACTTT

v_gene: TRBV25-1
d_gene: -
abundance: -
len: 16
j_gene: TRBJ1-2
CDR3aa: CASRGPLEGIDYGYTF
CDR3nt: TGTGCCAGCAGGGGACCCCTTGAAGGGATCGATTATGGCTATACCTTC

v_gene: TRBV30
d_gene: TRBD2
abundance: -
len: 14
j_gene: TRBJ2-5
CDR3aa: CAWSLAVGAETQYF
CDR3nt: TGTGCCTGGTCGCTAGCGGTAGGGGCAGAGACCCAGTACTTC

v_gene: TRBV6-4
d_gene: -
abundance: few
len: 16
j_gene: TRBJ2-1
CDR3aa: CASSPWGPVSYNEQFF
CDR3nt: TGTGCCAGCAGTCCATGGGGGCCCGTCTCCTACAATGAGCAGTTCTTC

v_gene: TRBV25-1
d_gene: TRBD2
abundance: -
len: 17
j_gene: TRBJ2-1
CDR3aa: CASSEWSSGGRVGEQFF
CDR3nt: TGTGCCAGCAGTGAATGGTCTAGCGGGGGTAGAGTGGGTGAGCAGTTCTTC

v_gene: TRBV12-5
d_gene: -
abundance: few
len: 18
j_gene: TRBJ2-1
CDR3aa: CASGFLVGAPSSYNEQFF
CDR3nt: TGTGCTAGTGGTTTTTTGGTGGGGGCGCCGAGCTCCTACAATGAGCAGTTCTTC

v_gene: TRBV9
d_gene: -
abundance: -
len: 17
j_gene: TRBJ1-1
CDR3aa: CASSVAPGVTMNTEAFF
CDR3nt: TGTGCCAGCAGCGTAGCCCCGGGGGTGACCATGAACACTGAAGCTTTCTTT

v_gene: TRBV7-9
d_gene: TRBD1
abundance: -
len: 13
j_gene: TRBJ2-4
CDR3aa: CASSKQGSYIQYF
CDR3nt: TGTGCCAGCAGCAAACAGGGGTCGTACATTCAGTACTTC

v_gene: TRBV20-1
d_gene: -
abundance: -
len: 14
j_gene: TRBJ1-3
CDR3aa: CSARDRTGGNTIYF
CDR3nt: TGCAGTGCTAGGGACCGCACCGGTGGAAACACCATATATTTT

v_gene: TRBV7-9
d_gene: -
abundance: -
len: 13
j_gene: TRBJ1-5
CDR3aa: CASSSHNNQPQHF
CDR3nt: TGTGCCAGCAGCTCCCACAACAATCAGCCCCAGCATTTT

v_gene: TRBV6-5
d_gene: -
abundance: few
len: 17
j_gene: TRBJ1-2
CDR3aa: CASSYSTEEARAYGYTF
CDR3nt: TGTGCCAGCAGTTACTCTACTGAGGAGGCCCGAGCGTATGGCTACACCTTC

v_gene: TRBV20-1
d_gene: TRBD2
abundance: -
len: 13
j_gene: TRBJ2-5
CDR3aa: CSASRGGLETQYF
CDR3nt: TGCAGTGCTAGCCGGGGGGGCCTTGAGACCCAGTACTTC

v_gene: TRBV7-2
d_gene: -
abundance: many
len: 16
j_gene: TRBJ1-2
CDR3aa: CASSLEVQKWSDGYTF
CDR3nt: TGTGCCAGCAGCTTAGAGGTTCAAAAATGGAGCGATGGCTACACCTTC

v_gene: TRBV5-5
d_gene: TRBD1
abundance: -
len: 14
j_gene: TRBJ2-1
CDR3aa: CASSSTGTVNEQFF
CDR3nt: TGTGCCAGCAGCTCGACAGGGACGGTGAATGAGCAGTTCTTC

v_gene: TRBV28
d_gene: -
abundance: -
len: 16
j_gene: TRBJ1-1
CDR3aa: CASKPLGRGLNTEAFF
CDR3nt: TGTGCCAGCAAACCGTTGGGCCGGGGTTTGAACACTGAAGCTTTCTTT

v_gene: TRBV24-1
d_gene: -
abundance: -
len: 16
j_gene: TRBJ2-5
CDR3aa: CATSDPTGTAQETQYF
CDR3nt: TGTGCCACCAGTGACCCCACCGGAACAGCACAAGAGACCCAGTACTTC

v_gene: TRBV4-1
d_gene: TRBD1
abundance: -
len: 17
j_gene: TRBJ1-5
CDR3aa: CASSRTGGPYSNQPQHF
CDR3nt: TGCGCCAGCAGCCGGACAGGGGGCCCTTATAGCAATCAGCCCCAGCATTTT

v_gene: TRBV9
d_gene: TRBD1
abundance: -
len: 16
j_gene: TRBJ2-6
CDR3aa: CASSGTGLSGANVLTF
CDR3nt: TGTGCCAGCTCCGGGACAGGGCTCTCTGGGGCCAACGTCCTGACTTTC

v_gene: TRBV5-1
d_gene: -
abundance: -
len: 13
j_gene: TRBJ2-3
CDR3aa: CASSLFLDPAQYF
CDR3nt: TGCGCCAGCAGCTTGTTTTTGGATCCGGCGCAGTATTTT

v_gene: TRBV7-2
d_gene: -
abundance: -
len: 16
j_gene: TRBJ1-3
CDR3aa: CASSLFQGYSGNTIYF
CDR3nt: TGTGCCAGCAGCTTATTTCAGGGGTATTCTGGAAACACCATATATTTT

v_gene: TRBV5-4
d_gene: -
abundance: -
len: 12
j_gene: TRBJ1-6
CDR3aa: CTSSGATGLLHF
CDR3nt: TGTACCAGCAGCGGAGCGACAGGCCTCCTCCACTTT

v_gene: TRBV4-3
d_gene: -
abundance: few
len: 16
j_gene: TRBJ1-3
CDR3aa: CASSRGSRLSGDTIYF
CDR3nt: TGCGCCAGCAGCCGAGGCTCCCGTCTGAGCGGGGACACCATATATTTT

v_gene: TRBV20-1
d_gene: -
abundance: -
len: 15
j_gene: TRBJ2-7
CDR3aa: CSARGQGLVSDEQYF
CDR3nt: TGCAGTGCTAGGGGGCAGGGGCTCGTCTCCGACGAGCAGTACTTC

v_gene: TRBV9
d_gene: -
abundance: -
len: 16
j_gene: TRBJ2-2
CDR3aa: CASSVVGIAVSGELFF
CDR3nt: TGTGCCAGCAGCGTAGTAGGTATCGCAGTCTCCGGGGAGCTGTTTTTT

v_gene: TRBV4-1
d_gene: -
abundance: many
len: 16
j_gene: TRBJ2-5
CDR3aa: CASSQVRGRSGETQYF
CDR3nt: TGCGCCAGCAGCCAAGTACGCGGCAGGTCGGGGGAGACCCAGTACTTC

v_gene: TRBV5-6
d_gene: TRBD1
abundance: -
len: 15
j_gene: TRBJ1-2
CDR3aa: CASSKGRQGGYGYTF
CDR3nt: TGTGCCAGCAGCAAGGGGAGACAGGGAGGCTATGGCTACACCTTC

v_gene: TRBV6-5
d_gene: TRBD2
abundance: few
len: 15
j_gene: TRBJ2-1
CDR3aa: CASRGLGGIFNGQFF
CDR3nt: TGTGCCAGCAGGGGGCTCGGGGGGATATTCAATGGGCAGTTCTTC

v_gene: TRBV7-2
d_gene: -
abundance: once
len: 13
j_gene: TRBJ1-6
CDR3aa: CASSLATDSPLHF
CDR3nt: TGTGCCAGCAGCTTAGCAACGGATTCACCCCTCCACTTT

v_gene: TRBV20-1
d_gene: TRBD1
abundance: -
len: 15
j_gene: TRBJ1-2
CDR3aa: CSARTVTGVTYGYTF
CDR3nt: TGCAGTGCTAGAACCGTGACAGGGGTAACCTATGGCTACACCTTC

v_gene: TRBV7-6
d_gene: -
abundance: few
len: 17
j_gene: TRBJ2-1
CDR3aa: CASTEKSNAHSYNEQFF
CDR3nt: TGTGCCAGCACCGAGAAATCAAATGCGCACTCCTACAATGAGCAGTTCTTC

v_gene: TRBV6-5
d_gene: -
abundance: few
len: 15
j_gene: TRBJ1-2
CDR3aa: CASRTTQGFNYGYTF
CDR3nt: TGTGCCAGCAGGACAACACAGGGATTCAACTATGGCTACACCTTC

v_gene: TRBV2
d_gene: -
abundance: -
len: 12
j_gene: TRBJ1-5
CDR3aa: CTSSTLGQPQHF
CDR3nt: TGTACCAGCTCCACATTGGGTCAGCCCCAGCATTTT